This record concerns one TCR beta chain sequence. Its antigen is undetermined. Clones were sequenced by immunoSEQ multiplex PCR, and TCRdb holds only the in-frame ones, with some missing. Here the sample spans 50,000 to 70,000 clones, 84% being singletons. This sample is drawn from a study of a mutant IDH1 vaccine in newly diagnosed glioma. Study-level information: In some groups vaccination began 4-6 weeks post-radiotherapy; others received it with temozolomide. Treated patients were roughly 60% male, approximately 40% female, mean age 40.4 years. It was radiotherapy, temozolomide, or both that patients received previously, with most receiving both.

Time point of the sample: week 23, last vaccination. A single vaccine dose contained 300 ug of mutant IDH1 20-mer peptide, and topical imiquimod was used with it. CDR1 is MDHEN, CDR2 SYDVKM, per germline. Trimming stripped 6 bases from V and 0 bases from J, with 8 bases between. This CDR3 comprises 13 residues. The source of this sequence is a man aged 18-30 years with glioma. This material consisted of PBMCs, taken from a glioma patient whose treatment included an IDH1 peptide vaccine. The chain recombines TRBV28 with TRBJ1-1, with TRBD1 as a possible D gene (5 bases). The CDR3: CASSDSMNTEAFF. The CDR3 coding sequence is TGTGCCAGCAGCGACAGCATGAACACTGAAGCTTTCTTT.